The following is a T cell receptor beta chain sequence with its context. Which antigen it targets is not known. There are no base qualities to consult, and no much larger clone falls within one base. The library was built by means of the immunoSEQ multiplex PCR assay. This immuneACCESS table, as held by TCRdb, lists in-frame sequences with V and J called but not all clones. Of the missing ones, under half trace to an unresolved V gene in checked studies; the others have no known cause. This sample lists 65,000 to 80,000 clones; around 73% were detected once. The top ten clones comprise about 5% of the sample. The data derive from a study of PD-1 blockade in mismatch repair-deficient tumors (dated by TCRdb to about 2017). Study-level background: Between September 2013 and 2016, the trial enrolled roughly 80 consecutive patients with 12 types of mismatch repair-deficient cancer, all of whom had received prior treatment and were progressing. Deep sequencing of TCR CDR3 regions was used to track tumor-associated T cell clones in peripheral blood of patients responding to PD-1 blockade. The full study reports these points: After pembrolizumab, tumor-resident clones, which were often undetectable in blood before treatment, expanded rapidly and then contracted, generally ahead of radiologic responses.

The CDR3, cysteine through phenylalanine, is 14 amino acids long. The CDR3 DNA has 42 bases and is translated from base 1. A distance of 12 bases separates the germline ends of V and J, which lose 4 bases and 4 bases respectively. The germline V gene specifies SGHDT as CDR1 and YYEEEE as CDR2. For each enrolled patient, mismatch repair deficiency was established using either polymerase chain reaction or immunohistochemistry. TCR sequencing was performed for a few patients who responded to pembrolizumab therapy. The phase II trial prospectively tested pembrolizumab PD-1 blockade in advanced mismatch repair-deficient cancers regardless of tissue of origin. Peripheral blood T cell samples were collected serially, before PD-1 blockade began and at several time points afterward. Blood sampling times were reported as weeks after the first pembrolizumab dose.

The sequence was obtained from an adult with mismatch repair-deficient cancer. This sample comprised peripheral blood, obtained 2 weeks after starting pembrolizumab. The chain is assembled from TRBV5-6 and TRBJ1-5; TRBD1 is perhaps the D gene, given 5 matching bases. Here the CDR3 is given as CASSPQGVNQPQHF. The DNA is as follows: TGTGCCAGCAGCCCTCAGGGAGTAAATCAGCCCCAGCATTTT.